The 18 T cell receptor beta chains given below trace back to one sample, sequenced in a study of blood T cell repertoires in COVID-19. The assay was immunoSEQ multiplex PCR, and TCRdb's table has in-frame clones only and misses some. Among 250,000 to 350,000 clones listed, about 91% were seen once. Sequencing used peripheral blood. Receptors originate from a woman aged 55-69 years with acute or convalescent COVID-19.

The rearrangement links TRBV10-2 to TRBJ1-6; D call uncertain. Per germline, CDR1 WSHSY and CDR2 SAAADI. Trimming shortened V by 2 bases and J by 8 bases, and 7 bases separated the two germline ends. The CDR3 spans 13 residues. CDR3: CASSEIVYSPLHF. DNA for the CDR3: TGCGCCAGCAGTGAGATAGTTTATTCACCCCTCCACTTT.

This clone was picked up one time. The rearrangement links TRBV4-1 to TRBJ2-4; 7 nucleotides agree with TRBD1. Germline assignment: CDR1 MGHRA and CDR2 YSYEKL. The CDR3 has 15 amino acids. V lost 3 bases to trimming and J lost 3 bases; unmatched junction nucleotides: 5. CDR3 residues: CASSHPDRYKNIQYF. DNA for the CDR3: TGCGCCAGCAGCCATCCGGACAGGTACAAAAACATTCAGTACTTC.

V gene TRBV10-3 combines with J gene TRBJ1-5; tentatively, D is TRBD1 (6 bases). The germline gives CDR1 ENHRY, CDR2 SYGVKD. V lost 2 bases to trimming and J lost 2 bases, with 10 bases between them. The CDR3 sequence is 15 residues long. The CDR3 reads CAISETAGGNQPQHF. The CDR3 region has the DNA TGTGCCATCAGTGAGACCGCAGGGGGCAATCAGCCCCAGCATTTT.

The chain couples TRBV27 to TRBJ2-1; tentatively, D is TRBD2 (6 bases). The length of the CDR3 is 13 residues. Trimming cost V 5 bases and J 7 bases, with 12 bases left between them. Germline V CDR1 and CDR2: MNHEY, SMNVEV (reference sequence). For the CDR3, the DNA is TGTGCCAGCAGTCCGGGACTCTCAAATGAGCAGTTCTTC. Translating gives CASSPGLSNEQFF.

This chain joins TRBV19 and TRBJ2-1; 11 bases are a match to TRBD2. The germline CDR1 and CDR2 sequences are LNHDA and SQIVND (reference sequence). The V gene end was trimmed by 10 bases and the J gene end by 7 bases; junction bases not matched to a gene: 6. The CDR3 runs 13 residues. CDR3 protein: CATASGRWNEQFF. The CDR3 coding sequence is TGTGCCACTGCTAGCGGGAGGTGGAATGAGCAGTTCTTC.

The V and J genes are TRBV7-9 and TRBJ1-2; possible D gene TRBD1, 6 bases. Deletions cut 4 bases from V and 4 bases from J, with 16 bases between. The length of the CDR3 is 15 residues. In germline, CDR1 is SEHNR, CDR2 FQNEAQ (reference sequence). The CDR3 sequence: CASSSGQLDSYGYTF. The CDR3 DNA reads TGTGCCAGCAGCTCCGGACAGTTGGATAGCTATGGCTACACCTTC.

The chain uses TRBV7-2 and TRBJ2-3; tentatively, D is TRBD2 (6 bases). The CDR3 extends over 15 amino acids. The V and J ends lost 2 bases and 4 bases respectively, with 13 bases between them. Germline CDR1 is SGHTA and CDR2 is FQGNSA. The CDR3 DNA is TGTGCCAGCAGCTTATCTCCTGGAGGGTCAGATACGCAGTATTTT. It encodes CASSLSPGGSDTQYF.

In DNA form, the CDR3 reads TGTGCCAGCTCAGGAGATGGAAGTTACTATGGCTACACCTTC. This translates into CASSGDGSYYGYTF. J is TRBJ1-2 and V is TRBV18; D remains unclear. Trimming pared 5 bases from V and 3 bases from J, leaving 13 bases between. Germline values: CDR1 KGHSH, CDR2 LQKENI. The CDR3 covers 14 residues. Combining the CDR3 with reference TRBV18 and TRBJ1-2 gives the whole variable domain NAGVMQNPRHLVRRRGQEARLRCSPMKGHSHVYWYRQLPEEGLKFMVYLQKENIIDESGMPKERFSAEFPKEGPSILRIQQVVRGDSAAYFCASSGDGSYYGYTFGSGTRLTVV.

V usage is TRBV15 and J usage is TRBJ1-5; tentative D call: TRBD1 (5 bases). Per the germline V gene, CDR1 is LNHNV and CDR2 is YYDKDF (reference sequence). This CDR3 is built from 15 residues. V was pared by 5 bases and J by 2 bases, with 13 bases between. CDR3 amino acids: CATSQPGNRNQPQHF. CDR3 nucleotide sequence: TGTGCCACCAGCCAGCCAGGGAATCGCAATCAGCCCCAGCATTTT.

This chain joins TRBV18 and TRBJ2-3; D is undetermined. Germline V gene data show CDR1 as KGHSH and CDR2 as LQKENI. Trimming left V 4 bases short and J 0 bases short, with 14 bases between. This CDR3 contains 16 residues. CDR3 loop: CASSLLPQVSTDTQYF. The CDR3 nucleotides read TGTGCCAGCTCACTGCTCCCGCAGGTCAGCACAGATACGCAGTATTTT.

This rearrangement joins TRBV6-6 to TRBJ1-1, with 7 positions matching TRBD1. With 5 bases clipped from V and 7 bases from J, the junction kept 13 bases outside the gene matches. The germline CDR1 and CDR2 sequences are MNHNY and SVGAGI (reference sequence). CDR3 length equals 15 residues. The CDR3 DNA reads TGTGCCAGCAGTCGACAGGGACATTCCTCCAGTGAAGCTTTCTTT. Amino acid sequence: CASSRQGHSSSEAFF.

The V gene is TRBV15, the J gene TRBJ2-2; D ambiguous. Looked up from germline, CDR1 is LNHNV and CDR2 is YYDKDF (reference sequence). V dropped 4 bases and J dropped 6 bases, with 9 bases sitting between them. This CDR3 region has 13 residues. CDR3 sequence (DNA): TGTGCCACCAGCACCGAGTATCCCGGGGAGCTGTTTTTT. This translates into CATSTEYPGELFF.

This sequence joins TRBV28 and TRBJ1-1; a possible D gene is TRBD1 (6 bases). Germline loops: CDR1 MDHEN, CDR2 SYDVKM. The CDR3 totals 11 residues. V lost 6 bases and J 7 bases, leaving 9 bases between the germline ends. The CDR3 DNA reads TGTGCCAGCAGGGGGGCTTTTGAAGCTTTCTTT. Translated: CASRGAFEAFF. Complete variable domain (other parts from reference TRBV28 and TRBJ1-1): DVKVTQSSRYLVKRTGEKVFLECVQDMDHENMFWYRQDPGLGLRLIYFSYDVKMKEKGDIPEGYSVSREKKERFSLILESASTNQTSMYLCASRGAFEAFFGQGTRLTVV.

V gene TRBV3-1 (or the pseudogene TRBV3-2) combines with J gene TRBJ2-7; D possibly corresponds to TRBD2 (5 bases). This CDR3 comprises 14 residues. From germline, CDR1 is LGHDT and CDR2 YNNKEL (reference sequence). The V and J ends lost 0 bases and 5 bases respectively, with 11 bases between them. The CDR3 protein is CASSQDPSSNEQYF. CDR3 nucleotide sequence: TGTGCCAGCAGCCAAGACCCTAGCAGCAACGAGCAGTACTTC.

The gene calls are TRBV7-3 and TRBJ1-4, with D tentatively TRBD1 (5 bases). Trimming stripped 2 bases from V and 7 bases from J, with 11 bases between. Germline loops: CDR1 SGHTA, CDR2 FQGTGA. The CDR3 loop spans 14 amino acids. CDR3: CASSLAGRGEKLFF. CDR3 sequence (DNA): TGTGCCAGCAGCTTAGCGGGACGCGGTGAAAAACTGTTTTTT.

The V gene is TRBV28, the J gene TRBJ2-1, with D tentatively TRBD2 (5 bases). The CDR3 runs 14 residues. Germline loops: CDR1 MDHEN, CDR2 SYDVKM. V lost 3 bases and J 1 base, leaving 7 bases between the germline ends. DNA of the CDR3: TGTGCCAGCAGTTTCGGGGTATCCTACAATGAGCAGTTCTTC. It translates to CASSFGVSYNEQFF.

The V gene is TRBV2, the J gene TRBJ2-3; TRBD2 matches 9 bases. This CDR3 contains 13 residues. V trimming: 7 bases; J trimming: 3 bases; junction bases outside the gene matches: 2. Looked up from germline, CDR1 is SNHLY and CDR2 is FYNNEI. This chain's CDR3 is CASNLAGTDTQYF. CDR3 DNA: TGTGCCAGCAACCTAGCGGGGACAGATACGCAGTATTTT.

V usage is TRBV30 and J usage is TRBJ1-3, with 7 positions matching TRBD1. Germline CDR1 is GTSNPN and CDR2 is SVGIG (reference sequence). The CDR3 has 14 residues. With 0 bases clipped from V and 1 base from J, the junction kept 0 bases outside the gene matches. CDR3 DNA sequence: TGTGCCTGGAGTGTGGGACAGTCTGGAAACACCATATATTTT. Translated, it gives CAWSVGQSGNTIYF.